This paragraph reports one T cell receptor (beta chain). Its antigen is not identified. The data were obtained in a study of cytomegalovirus exposure and HLA in healthy donors. In the study overall: From around 180 million T cells, an earlier analysis saw 120 million or so unique TCR beta sequences.

Donors counted as nominally healthy when sampled, yet unrecorded immune exposures were likely. 13 Jbeta primers and 60 Vbeta primers were used for the PCR. Original handling: A later analysis counted 65 million to 90 million unique TCR beta chains, 10 million to 12 million shared. Sequencing was performed with immunoSEQ multiplex PCR; in TCRdb, only in-frame clones are kept and a portion is missing. V and J calls and clone size are as listed in that table; D and trimming were resolved from the DNA. In the table there are around 190,000 clones, around 77% of which are singletons. Findings and limits, study-wide: Follow-up analysis seemed to connect common viral pathogens with several of the most significant clusters identified.

The sample comprised PBMCs. This sequence was found in a woman aged 25 to 39 in good health and CMV-seronegative.

The CDR3 sequence is CASSIGRDRGPEAFF. In nucleotides, the CDR3 is TGTGCCAGTAGTATAGGCCGGGACAGGGGCCCTGAAGCTTTCTTT. The rearrangement links TRBV19 to TRBJ1-1, with 10 bases fitting TRBD1. The CDR3 loop spans 15 amino acids. V was pared by 1 base and J by 6 bases, with 5 bases of the junction left unmatched. Germline V gene lookup returns CDR1 LNHDA and CDR2 SQIVND (reference sequence). The whole variable domain, remainder taken from reference TRBV19 and TRBJ1-1, is DGGITQSPKYLFRKEGQNVTLSCEQNLNHDAMYWYRQDPGQGLRLIYYSQIVNDFQKGDIAEGYSVSREKKESFPLTVTSAQKNPTAFYLCASSIGRDRGPEAFFGQGTRLTVV.